Listed below are T cell receptor beta chains from one sample, sequenced in a study of T cell responses to AZD1222 COVID-19 vaccine. Assay: immunoSEQ multiplex PCR; the TCRdb copy retains only in-frame clones and omits some. The sample lists 150,000 or so clones, under 95% seen once, with around 5.2% in the top ten. The sample was peripheral blood, taken on day 0 of AZD1222 vaccination. The receptors shown here come from an adult in good health. Both conserved end residues are part of each CDR3. The D gene is left open where the match is weak. A row's size may be missing; if present it is once, few, many or a size class.

J	size	V	D	CDR3	DNA
TRBJ1-3	.	TRBV7-8	.	CASSDVGRSSGNTIYF	TGTGCCAGCAGCGATGTCGGACGGTCCTCTGGAAACACCATATATTTT
TRBJ2-1	.	TRBV7-6	.	CASSLAILDSSYNEQFF	TGTGCCAGCAGCTTAGCGATTCTTGACAGCTCATACAATGAGCAGTTCTTC
TRBJ2-7	.	TRBV5-1	TRBD1	CASQPGQGSSEQYF	TGCGCCAGCCAGCCGGGACAGGGTTCTTCCGAGCAGTACTTC
TRBJ1-5	.	TRBV7-8	TRBD1	CASSLGQGNQPQHF	TGTGCCAGCAGCTTAGGACAGGGGAATCAGCCCCAGCATTTT
TRBJ1-2	.	TRBV28	.	CASSLSGNGYGYTF	TGTGCCAGCAGTTTATCCGGCAATGGCTATGGCTACACCTTC
TRBJ1-1	once	TRBV19	.	CASSIDSNTEAFF	TGTGCCAGTAGTATCGACAGCAACACTGAAGCTTTCTTT
TRBJ2-5	once	TRBV7-9	.	CASSLARTRKETQYF	TGTGCCAGCAGCTTAGCGAGGACAAGAAAAGAGACCCAGTACTTC
TRBJ1-1	.	TRBV2	TRBD1	CASRTGGTEAFF	TGTGCCAGTAGGACAGGGGGGACTGAAGCTTTCTTT
TRBJ2-3	.	TRBV7-2	.	CAGSPIGRYTDTQYF	TGTGCCGGCAGCCCTATAGGGCGGTACACAGATACGCAGTATTTT
TRBJ1-1	.	TRBV19	.	CASTLGHTEAFF	TGTGCCAGTACCCTCGGGCACACTGAAGCTTTCTTT
TRBJ1-4	.	TRBV28	TRBD1	CASSRIGTGTEKLFF	TGTGCCAGCAGTAGGATCGGGACAGGGACTGAAAAACTGTTTTTT
TRBJ1-2	.	TRBV6-4	.	CASRLGTSYTF	TGTGCCAGCAGACTAGGGACTTCCTACACCTTC
TRBJ1-1	.	TRBV9	TRBD1	CASSPGQGWNTEAFF	TGTGCCAGCAGCCCAGGACAGGGATGGAACACTGAAGCTTTCTTT
TRBJ1-2	.	TRBV18	.	CASSRGGPGYGYTF	TGTGCCAGCTCTCGCGGAGGGCCGGGCTATGGCTACACCTTC
TRBJ1-4	.	TRBV18	.	CASSPSVHNEKLFF	TGTGCCAGCTCACCCTCCGTCCACAATGAAAAACTGTTTTTT
TRBJ1-2	.	TRBV5-1	TRBD1	CASRALETGAGYGYTF	TGCGCCAGCAGGGCATTGGAAACAGGGGCGGGGTATGGCTACACCTTC
TRBJ1-2	.	TRBV14	.	CASSQENNYGYTF	TGTGCCAGCAGCCAAGAGAACAACTATGGCTACACCTTC
TRBJ2-1	.	TRBV28	.	CASRGPGSYNEQFF	TGTGCCAGCAGGGGGCCAGGCTCCTACAATGAGCAGTTCTTC
TRBJ2-6	.	TRBV3-1/TRBV3-2	.	CASSQGRGGANVLTF	TGTGCCAGCAGCCAAGGGAGGGGCGGGGCCAACGTCCTGACTTTC
TRBJ1-5	.	TRBV7-2	.	CASSLVLEMRQPQHF	TGTGCCAGCAGCTTGGTCTTAGAGATGCGACAGCCCCAGCATTTT
TRBJ2-2	.	TRBV7-9	.	CASSSPGQRTGELFF	TGTGCCAGCAGTTCACCGGGACAAAGAACCGGGGAGCTGTTTTTT
TRBJ1-2	.	TRBV29-1	TRBD1	CSARDRDYGYTF	TGCAGCGCCCGGGACAGGGACTATGGCTACACCTTC
TRBJ2-7	.	TRBV12-5	TRBD1	CASALDRAYEQYF	TGTGCTAGTGCCTTGGACAGGGCCTACGAGCAGTACTTC
TRBJ2-3	once	TRBV6-5	.	CASKAGIVTDTQYF	TGTGCCAGCAAGGCAGGCATTGTCACAGATACGCAGTATTTT
TRBJ1-4	.	TRBV2	.	CASSEDGATNEKLFF	TGTGCCAGCAGTGAGGACGGTGCAACTAATGAAAAACTGTTTTTT
TRBJ2-1	.	TRBV28	TRBD1	CASEGTGDWNNEQFF	TGTGCCAGCGAAGGGACAGGGGATTGGAACAATGAGCAGTTCTTC
TRBJ2-5	.	TRBV18	TRBD1	CASSPPGQGEETQYF	TGTGCCAGCTCACCCCCGGGACAGGGGGAAGAGACCCAGTACTTC
TRBJ1-2	.	TRBV28	.	CASSQMGAGLYGYTF	TGTGCCAGCAGCCAAATGGGGGCAGGGTTGTATGGCTACACCTTC
TRBJ1-5	.	TRBV5-6	.	CASSSMDRGSNQPQHF	TGTGCCAGCAGCTCAATGGACAGAGGGAGCAATCAGCCCCAGCATTTT
TRBJ2-5	.	TRBV3-1/TRBV3-2	TRBD2	CASSQDLAGGRTQYF	TGTGCCAGCAGCCAAGATCTAGCGGGAGGGCGGACCCAGTACTTC
TRBJ2-5	.	TRBV4-2	TRBD2	CASSRLSASGGYQETQYF	TGTGCCAGCAGCCGCCTTTCCGCTAGCGGGGGGTACCAAGAGACCCAGTACTTC
TRBJ2-1	.	TRBV7-7	TRBD2	CASSLDYSPGLAGENEQFF	TGTGCCAGCAGCTTAGATTATTCCCCCGGACTAGCGGGAGAGAATGAGCAGTTCTTC
TRBJ2-3	.	TRBV29-1	TRBD2	CSVEAGGAGDTQYF	TGCAGCGTTGAAGCGGGGGGAGCGGGAGATACGCAGTATTTT
TRBJ2-7	.	TRBV11-2	.	CASSLPPGGKTYEQYF	TGTGCCAGCAGCCTTCCCCCGGGGGGCAAGACCTACGAGCAGTACTTC
TRBJ2-1	.	TRBV9	TRBD2	CASSVALTSGRGNEQFF	TGTGCCAGCAGCGTAGCCCTGACTAGCGGGAGGGGGAATGAGCAGTTCTTC
TRBJ2-3	.	TRBV28	.	CASSSGQSPDTQYF	TGTGCCAGCAGTTCTGGACAGTCCCCAGATACGCAGTATTTT
TRBJ2-3	.	TRBV5-1	.	CASSLVPFRNTLTDTQYF	TGCGCCAGCAGCTTGGTACCCTTCAGGAACACCCTCACAGATACGCAGTATTTT
TRBJ1-2	.	TRBV5-8	TRBD1	CASSRGTGKNGYTF	TGTGCCTCTTCCCGGGGGACAGGGAAGAATGGCTACACCTTC
TRBJ2-3	.	TRBV5-1	.	CASSTSYHNTDTQYF	TGCGCCAGCAGCACCAGCTATCACAACACAGATACGCAGTATTTT
TRBJ2-3	.	TRBV5-1	TRBD2	CASSLGASGTQSTDTQYF	TGCGCCAGCAGCTTGGGCGCTAGCGGGACTCAAAGCACAGATACGCAGTATTTT
TRBJ1-2	.	TRBV29-1	TRBD1	CSGRDRGQDGYTF	TGCAGCGGACGGGACAGGGGGCAGGATGGCTACACCTTC
TRBJ2-7	.	TRBV7-9	TRBD2	CASSVAGRLRDEQYF	TGTGCCAGCAGCGTAGCGGGACGGCTTCGGGACGAGCAGTACTTC
TRBJ1-5	.	TRBV19	TRBD1	CASSPWDRGRGQPQHF	TGTGCCAGTAGTCCTTGGGACAGGGGGCGCGGTCAGCCCCAGCATTTT
TRBJ2-4	.	TRBV13	TRBD2	CASSSPWGGSKNIQYF	TGTGCCAGCAGCTCGCCGTGGGGGGGGAGCAAAAACATTCAGTACTTC
TRBJ1-1	.	TRBV29-1	TRBD1	CSVEQGWSEAFF	TGCAGCGTGGAACAGGGGTGGTCTGAAGCTTTCTTT
TRBJ1-6	.	TRBV4-1	.	CASSQSEATQEGNSPLHF	TGCGCCAGCAGCCAATCCGAGGCGACCCAAGAGGGCAATTCACCCCTCCACTTT
TRBJ1-5	.	TRBV6-2/TRBV6-3	.	CASSLLGQLSNQPQHF	TGTGCCAGCAGTTTATTGGGACAACTAAGCAATCAGCCCCAGCATTTT